This T cell receptor beta chain stems from a study of blood T cells in healthy people across ages (dated by TCRdb to about 2015). Looking at the study overall: Template switching captured roughly one uniquely barcoded TCR beta cDNA molecule per two T cells in model experiments. The study measured age-related changes in TCR beta repertoire diversity using deep sequencing normalized with unique cDNA molecular identifiers. Donors were grouped into four age groups: young (average roughly 15 years), middle-aged (approximately 41), aged (around 60) and long-lived (over 80). To avoid experimental bias, donors of different ages were randomly spread across the sequencing lanes. The study analyzed two additional independent replicas of 1 million unique cDNA reads from the same blood draw for two donors, one aged 18 to 30 and one aged 80 or older.

Donors were about 36 systemically healthy Caucasian individuals from Russia aged roughly 6 to 90 years. Each donor gave 8 to 10 milliliters of peripheral blood, drawn into EDTA-treated Vacutainer tubes. Ficoll-Paque density-gradient centrifugation was used to isolate PBMCs, with at least 7 million per sample. Trizol reagent was used to extract total RNA from the PBMCs, yielding at least 5 micrograms per sample. The percentages of naive CD45RAhigh/CD27high T cells were determined by flow cytometry on a PBMC aliquot from every donor. This clonotype occurred a few times. Its antigen specificity is not known. No base quality values were provided; no much bigger clone lies one nucleotide off. Results the study describes overall, beyond this receptor: Conclusive comparison of naive and antigen-experienced compartments was prevented by the profiling of bulk unsorted PBMCs. The long-lived group showed more naive CD4+ T cells, fewer expanded clones and increased TCR diversity than the aged group, suggesting age selection. Estimates of total diversity based on one million sequenced T cells were regarded as lower bounds and as underestimates. Observed TCR beta diversity per million T cells fell roughly linearly with age, and a significant reduction was already apparent by age approximately 40. Because donor CMV infection status was unknown, age-related changes in expanded clonotypes were potentially confounded. The percentage of naive T cells measured by flow cytometry correlated strongly with observed TCR beta diversity.

The library was made by 5' RACE. TCRdb lists the instrument as Illumina HiSeq 2500. A second about 7 to 11 cycle PCR used a sample-barcoded 5' primer and a J-beta primer mix. A template-switch 5' adaptor carrying 12 random nucleotides introduced a unique molecular identifier onto each TCR beta cDNA molecule. At least 3 million CDR3-containing paired-end reads were obtained from each sample. First-strand cDNA synthesis was performed from all RNA using the Mint cDNA synthesis kit, with priming by a TRBC-specific oligonucleotide. Following uracil-DNA glycosylase treatment, all cDNA underwent a first 18-cycle PCR with the universal primers M1SS and BC2_uni_R. The authors processed their data as follows. Normalization of each sample was performed by random selection of 1 million high-quality reads, each carrying a distinct molecular identifier. Instead of being binned into consensus sequences, reads with shared molecular identifiers were discarded. MiTCR, run with a Q25 quality threshold and the strictest error-elimination algorithm, handled CDR3 identification, clonotype clustering and error correction. A nonparametric unseen species model with Euler transformation was used to estimate lower-bound total TCR beta diversity. TCRdb trimmed public reads at Q25 via fastp, called clones via MiXCR and kept in-frame beta chains. For every CDR3 protein sequence, its rows merge into one entry that carries the most common genes and DNA. TCRdb, rather than the study authors, made the V and J calls. This sample comprises 700,000 to 800,000 distinct CDR3 sequences, approximately 43% of them detected only once. The biggest ten clones account for under 25% of the sample.

The CDR3 holds 11 amino acids from the cysteine to the phenylalanine. The retained sequence is limited to the CDR3, 33 bases, with the frame set at the first base. The V and J ends are trimmed by 8 bases and 5 bases, leaving 10 bases between them. According to the germline V gene, CDR1 reads SNHLY and CDR2 reads FYNNEI. The sequencing input was blood. This TCR came from a woman aged 55-70 years in good health. In this chain, TRBV2 is recombined with TRBJ2-7; the D gene is perhaps TRBD2, from 6 matching bases. The CDR3 has the sequence CASFGGDEQYF. Read as DNA, the sequence is TGTGCCAGCTTCGGAGGGGACGAGCAGTACTTC.